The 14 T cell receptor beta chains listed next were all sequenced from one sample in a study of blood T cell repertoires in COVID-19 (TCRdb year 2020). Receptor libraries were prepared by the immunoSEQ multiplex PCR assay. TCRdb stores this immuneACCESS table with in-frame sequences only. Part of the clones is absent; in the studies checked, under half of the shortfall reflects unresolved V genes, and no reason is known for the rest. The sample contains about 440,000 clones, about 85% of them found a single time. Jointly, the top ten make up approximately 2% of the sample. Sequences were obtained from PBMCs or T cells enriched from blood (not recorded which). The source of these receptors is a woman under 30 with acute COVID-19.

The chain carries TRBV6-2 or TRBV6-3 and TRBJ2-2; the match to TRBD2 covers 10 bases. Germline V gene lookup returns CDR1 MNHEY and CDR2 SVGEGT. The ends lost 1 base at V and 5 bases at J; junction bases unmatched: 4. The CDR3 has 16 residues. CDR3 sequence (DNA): TGTGCCAGCAGTTACTGGCTAGCGGGAGAGACCGGGGAGCTGTTTTTT. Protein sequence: CASSYWLAGETGELFF.

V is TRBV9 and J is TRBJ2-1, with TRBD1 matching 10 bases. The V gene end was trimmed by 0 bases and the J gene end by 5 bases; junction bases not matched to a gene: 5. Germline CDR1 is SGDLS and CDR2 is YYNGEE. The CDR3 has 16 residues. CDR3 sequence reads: CASSVAGQGNNNEQFF. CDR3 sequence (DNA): TGTGCCAGCAGCGTAGCGGGACAGGGGAACAACAATGAGCAGTTCTTC.

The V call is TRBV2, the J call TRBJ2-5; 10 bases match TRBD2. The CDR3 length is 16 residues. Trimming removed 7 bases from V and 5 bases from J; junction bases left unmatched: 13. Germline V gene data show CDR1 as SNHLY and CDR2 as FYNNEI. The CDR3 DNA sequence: TGTGCCAGCAAAGGGAGAGCGGGGGGGCCACACGAGACCCAGTACTTC. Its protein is CASKGRAGGPHETQYF.

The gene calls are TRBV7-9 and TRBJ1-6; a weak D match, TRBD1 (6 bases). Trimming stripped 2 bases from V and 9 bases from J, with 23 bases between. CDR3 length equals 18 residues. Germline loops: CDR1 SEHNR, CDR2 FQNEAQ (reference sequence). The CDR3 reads CASSLTGQALIRGSPLHF. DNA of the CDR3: TGTGCCAGCAGCTTAACAGGACAAGCCCTAATCAGGGGTTCACCCCTCCACTTT.

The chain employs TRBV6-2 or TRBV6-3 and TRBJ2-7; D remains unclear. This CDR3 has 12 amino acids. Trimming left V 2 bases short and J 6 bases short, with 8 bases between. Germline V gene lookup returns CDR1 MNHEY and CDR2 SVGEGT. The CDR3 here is CASSYRVGEQYF. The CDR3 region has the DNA TGTGCCAGCAGTTACCGGGTGGGCGAGCAGTACTTC.

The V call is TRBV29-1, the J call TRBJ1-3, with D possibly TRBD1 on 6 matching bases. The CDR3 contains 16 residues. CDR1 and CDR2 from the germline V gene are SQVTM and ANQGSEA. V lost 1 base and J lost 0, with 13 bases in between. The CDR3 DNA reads TGCAGCGTTGAAGTTCGGGGGGCCCTCTCTGGAAACACCATATATTTT. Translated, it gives CSVEVRGALSGNTIYF.

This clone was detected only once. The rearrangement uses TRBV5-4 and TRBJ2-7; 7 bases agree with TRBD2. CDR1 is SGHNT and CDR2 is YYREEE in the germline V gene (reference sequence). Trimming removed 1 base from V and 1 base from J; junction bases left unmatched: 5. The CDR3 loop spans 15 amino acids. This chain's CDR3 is CASSLNRGGSYEQYF. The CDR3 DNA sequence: TGTGCCAGCAGCTTGAACCGGGGAGGGTCCTACGAGCAGTACTTC.

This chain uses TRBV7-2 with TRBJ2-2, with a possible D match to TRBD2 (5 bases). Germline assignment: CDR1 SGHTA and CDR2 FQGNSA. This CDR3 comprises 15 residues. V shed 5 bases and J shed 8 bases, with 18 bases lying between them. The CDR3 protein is CASSKTRAPGGELFF. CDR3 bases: TGTGCCAGCAGCAAGACCCGCGCGCCGGGGGGGGAGCTGTTTTTT.

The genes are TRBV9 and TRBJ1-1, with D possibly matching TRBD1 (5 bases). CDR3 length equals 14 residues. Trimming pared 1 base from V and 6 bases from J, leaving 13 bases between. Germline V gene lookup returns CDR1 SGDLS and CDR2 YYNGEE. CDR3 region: CASSVRAGDPEAFF. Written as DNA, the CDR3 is TGTGCCAGCAGCGTACGAGCGGGGGATCCTGAAGCTTTCTTT. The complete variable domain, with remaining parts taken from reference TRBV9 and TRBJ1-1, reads DSGVTQTPKHLITATGQRVTLRCSPRSGDLSVYWYQQSLDQGLQFLIQYYNGEERAKGNILERFSAQQFPDLHSELNLSSLELGDSALYFCASSVRAGDPEAFFGQGTRLTVV.

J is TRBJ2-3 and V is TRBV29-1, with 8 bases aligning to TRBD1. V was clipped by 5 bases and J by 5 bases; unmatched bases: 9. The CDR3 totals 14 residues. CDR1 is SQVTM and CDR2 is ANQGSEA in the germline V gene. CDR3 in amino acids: CSVLQGERGDTQYF. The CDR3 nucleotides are TGCAGCGTTTTACAGGGGGAAAGGGGAGATACGCAGTATTTT.

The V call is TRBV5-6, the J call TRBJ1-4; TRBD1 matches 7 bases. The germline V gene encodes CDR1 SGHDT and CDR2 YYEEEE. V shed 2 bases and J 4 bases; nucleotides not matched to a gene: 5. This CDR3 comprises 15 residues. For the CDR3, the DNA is TGTGCCAGCAGCTTCGGGACAGCTCATAATGAAAAACTGTTTTTT. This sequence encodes CASSFGTAHNEKLFF.

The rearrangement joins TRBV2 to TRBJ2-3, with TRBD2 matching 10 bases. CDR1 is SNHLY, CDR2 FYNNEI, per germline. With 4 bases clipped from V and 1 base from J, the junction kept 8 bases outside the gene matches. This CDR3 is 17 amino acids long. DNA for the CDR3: TGTGCCAGCAGTGCGGGATTAGGGACTAGCGGCACAGATACGCAGTATTTT. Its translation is CASSAGLGTSGTDTQYF. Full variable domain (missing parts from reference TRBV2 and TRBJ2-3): EPEVTQTPSHQVTQMGQEVILRCVPISNHLYFYWYRQILGQKVEFLVSFYNNEISEKSEIFDDQFSVERPDGSNFTLKIRSTKLEDSAMYFCASSAGLGTSGTDTQYFGPGTRLTVL.

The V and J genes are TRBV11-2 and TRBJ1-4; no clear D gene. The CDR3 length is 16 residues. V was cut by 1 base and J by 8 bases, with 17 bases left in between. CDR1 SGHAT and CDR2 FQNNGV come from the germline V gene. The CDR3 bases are TGTGCCAGCAGCTTAGCATTCAACCCGGCGGGGGAAAAACTGTTTTTT. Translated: CASSLAFNPAGEKLFF.

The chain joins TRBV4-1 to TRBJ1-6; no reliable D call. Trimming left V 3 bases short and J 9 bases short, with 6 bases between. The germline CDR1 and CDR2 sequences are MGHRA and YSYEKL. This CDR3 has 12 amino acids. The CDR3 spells CASSHIRSPLHF. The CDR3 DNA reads TGCGCCAGCAGCCATATCCGTTCACCCCTCCACTTT.